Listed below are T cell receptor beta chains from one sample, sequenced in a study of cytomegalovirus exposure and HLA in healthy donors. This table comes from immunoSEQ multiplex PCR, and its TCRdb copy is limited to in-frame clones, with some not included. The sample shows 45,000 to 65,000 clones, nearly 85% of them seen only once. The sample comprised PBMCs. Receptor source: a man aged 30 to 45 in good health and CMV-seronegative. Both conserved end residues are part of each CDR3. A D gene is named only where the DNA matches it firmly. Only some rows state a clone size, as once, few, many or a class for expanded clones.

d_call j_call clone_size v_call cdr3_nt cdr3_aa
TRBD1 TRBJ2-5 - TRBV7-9 TGTGCCAGCAGCTGGGGACAGTCCCAAGAGACCCAGTACTTC CASSWGQSQETQYF
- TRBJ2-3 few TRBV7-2 TGTGCCAGCAGCTTGGACTTTTTCACAGATACGCAGTATTTT CASSLDFFTDTQYF
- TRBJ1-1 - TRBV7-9 TGTGCCAGCAGCCCCTGGGGGGGTGACACTGAAGCTTTCTTT CASSPWGGDTEAFF
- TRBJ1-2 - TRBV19 TGTGCCAGTAAGAGCGTAGGAGCTAACTATGGCTACACCTTC CASKSVGANYGYTF
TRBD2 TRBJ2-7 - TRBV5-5 TGTGCCAGCAGCACCGATCCACTAGCGGGAGTTGGCGAGCAGTACTTC CASSTDPLAGVGEQYF
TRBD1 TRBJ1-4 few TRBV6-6 TGTGCCAGCAGCCCTGGACAGGGAGTTTACGAAAAACTGTTTTTT CASSPGQGVYEKLFF
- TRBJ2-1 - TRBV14 TGTGCCAGCAGCCAAGGTAGGGGTGGCTACAATGAGCAGTTCTTC CASSQGRGGYNEQFF
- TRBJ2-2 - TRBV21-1 TGTGCCAGCAGCTCAACTCCTCGACTAGTCCAACTAAACTACTCGACGACCGGGGAGCTGTTTTTT CASSSTPRLVQLNYSTTGELFF
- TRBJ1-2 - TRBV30 TGTGCCTGGAGTCGAAGGGCGGGACCGCGGATTCCCTATGGCTACACCTTC CAWSRRAGPRIPYGYTF
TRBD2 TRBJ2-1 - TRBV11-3 TGTGCCAGCAGCTTAGAGGGACTAGCGGGTTATAATGAGCAGTTCTTC CASSLEGLAGYNEQFF
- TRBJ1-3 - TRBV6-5 TGTGCCAGCCGGGGGTATTCTGGAAACACCATATATTTT CASRGYSGNTIYF
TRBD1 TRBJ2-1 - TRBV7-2 TGTGCCAGCAGCTTAGTAGGGACAGGGGGCCATGAGCAGTTCTTC CASSLVGTGGHEQFF
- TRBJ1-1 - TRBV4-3 TGCGCCAGCAGCCTCTCCCGGACAGTAAGAAACACTGAAGCTTTCTTT CASSLSRTVRNTEAFF
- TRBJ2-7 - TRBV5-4 TGTGCCAGCAGCTTGCGGCCCGTTTTCAGGGCGGATGATCCGACCTACGAGCAGTACTTC CASSLRPVFRADDPTYEQYF
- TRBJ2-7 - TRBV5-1 TGCGCCAGCAGCTTGGATGCGGTCTCTTCCTACGAGCAGTACTTC CASSLDAVSSYEQYF
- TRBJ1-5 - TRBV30 TGTGCCTGGAGTGGCCAGGGCAATCAGCCCCAGCATTTT CAWSGQGNQPQHF
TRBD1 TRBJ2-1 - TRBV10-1 TGCGCCAGCAGTCCTAAGACAGGGGGCCACAATGAGCAGTTCTTC CASSPKTGGHNEQFF
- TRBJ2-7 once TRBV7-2 TGTGCCAGCAGCTTAGACAGGTGGTTCTACGAGCAGTACTTC CASSLDRWFYEQYF
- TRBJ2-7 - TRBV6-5 TGTGCCAGCAGTTACGGGGGCGCTAGCTCCTACGAGCAGTACTTC CASSYGGASSYEQYF
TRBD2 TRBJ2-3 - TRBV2 TGTGCCACCTCGGGACTAGGATCGGATACGCAGTATTTT CATSGLGSDTQYF
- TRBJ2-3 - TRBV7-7 TGTGCTAGCAGCTTAGGGCTAGGTTCAGATACGCAGTATTTT CASSLGLGSDTQYF
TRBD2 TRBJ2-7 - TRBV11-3 TGTGCCAGCAGCTTAGAGGGGGGGTACTACGAGCAGTACTTC CASSLEGGYYEQYF
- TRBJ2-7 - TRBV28 TGTGCCAGCAGCCCAGCGAGCTCCTACGAGCAGTACTTC CASSPASSYEQYF
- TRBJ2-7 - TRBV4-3 TGCGCCAGCAGCCAAGATCTGCTGTACAGGGACTACGAGCAGTACTTC CASSQDLLYRDYEQYF
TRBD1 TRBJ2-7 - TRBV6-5 TGTGCCAGCAGTTACTCCGGGACAGGGGGCTACGAGCAGTACTTC CASSYSGTGGYEQYF
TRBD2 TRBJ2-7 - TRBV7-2 TGTGCCAGCAGCCACGGTAGGACTAGCGGGATGACCTACGAGCAGTACTTC CASSHGRTSGMTYEQYF
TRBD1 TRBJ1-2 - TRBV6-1 TGTGCCAGCAGTGAGGGGGACAGGGGAGATCTACACTATGGCTACACCTTC CASSEGDRGDLHYGYTF
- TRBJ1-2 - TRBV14 TGTGCCAGCAGCCATTCCGTGGGGGCTGGTGGCTACACCTTC CASSHSVGAGGYTF
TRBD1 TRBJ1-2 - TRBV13 TGTGCCAGCAGCCGCCGGGACAGGGCCTATGGCTACACCTTC CASSRRDRAYGYTF
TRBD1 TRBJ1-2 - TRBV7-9 TGTGCCAGCAGCCTGGGACAGGGGTATGGCTACACCTTC CASSLGQGYGYTF
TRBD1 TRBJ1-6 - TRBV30 TGTGCCTGGAGTGTAACAGGGGGCTCACCCCTCCACTTT CAWSVTGGSPLHF
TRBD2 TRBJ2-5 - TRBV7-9 TGTGCCAGCAGCTTTGGGCGGGAGGAGACCCAGTACTTC CASSFGREETQYF
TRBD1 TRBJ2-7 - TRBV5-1 TGCGCCAGCAGCTGGGGGACAGGGGGCTACGAGCAGTACTTC CASSWGTGGYEQYF
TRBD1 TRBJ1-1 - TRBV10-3 TGTGCCATCAGTGACCGGGACAGGGGGGAGACTGAAGCTTTCTTT CAISDRDRGETEAFF
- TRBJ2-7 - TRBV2 TGTGCCACCGGCCGGGACTCACTGGGGGAGCAGTACTTC CATGRDSLGEQYF
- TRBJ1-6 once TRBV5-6 TGTGCCAGCAGCTGGGGCCAAGATAATTCACCCCTCCACTTT CASSWGQDNSPLHF
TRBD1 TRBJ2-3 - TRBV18 TGTGCCAGCTCACCCATCCGAGCGACAGGGGGGACAGATACGCAGTATTTT CASSPIRATGGTDTQYF
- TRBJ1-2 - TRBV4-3 TGCGCCAGCAGCCAATTTTCAGCGTCAGCTAACTATGGCTACACCTTC CASSQFSASANYGYTF
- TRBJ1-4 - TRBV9 TGTGCCAGCAGCGTACAACAGGGTAATGAAAAACTGTTTTTT CASSVQQGNEKLFF
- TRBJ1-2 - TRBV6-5 TGTGCCAGCAGTTACGGCCAGGGTCTTTTCGGCTACACCTTC CASSYGQGLFGYTF
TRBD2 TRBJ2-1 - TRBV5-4 TGTGCCAGCAGCGCGGCCCCGGGACTAGGTAATGAGCAGTTCTTC CASSAAPGLGNEQFF
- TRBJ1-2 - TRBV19 TGTGCCAGTAATGGGCCAGGGGTCTATGGCTACACCTTC CASNGPGVYGYTF
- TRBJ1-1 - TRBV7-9 TGTTCCAGCAGCATTAGACAGTCCGTTGCTTTCTTT CSSSIRQSVAFF
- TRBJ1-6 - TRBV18 TGTGCCAGCTCACTGAGCTCCTATAATTCACCCCTCCACTTT CASSLSSYNSPLHF
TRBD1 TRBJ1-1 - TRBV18 TGTGCCAGCTCACCAGGACAGGGCAGCACTGAAGCTTTCTTT CASSPGQGSTEAFF
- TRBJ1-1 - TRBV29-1 TGCAGCTCCGGCGGGGGGCACACTGAAGCTTTCTTT CSSGGGHTEAFF
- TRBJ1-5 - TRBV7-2 TGTGCCAGCACCCAGATGATCAATCAGCCCCAGCATTTT CASTQMINQPQHF
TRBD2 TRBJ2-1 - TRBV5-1 TGCGCCAGCAGCCCGTTAGCGGGAGCCTACAATGAGCAGTTCTTC CASSPLAGAYNEQFF
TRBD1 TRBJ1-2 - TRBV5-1 TGCGCCAGCAGCGGGGACAGCTACTATGGCTACACCTTC CASSGDSYYGYTF
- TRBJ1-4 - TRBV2 TGTGCCAGCAGTGAAGGTCAGGGTGGAGTAAAACTGTTTTTT CASSEGQGGVKLFF
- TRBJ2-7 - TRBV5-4 TGTGCCAGCAGCCCGGGACGGGGGACGGGGACCTACGAGCAGTACTTC CASSPGRGTGTYEQYF
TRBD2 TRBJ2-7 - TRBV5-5 TGTGCCAGCAGCTTTTGGACTAGCGGGAGTTCGCCCTACGAGCAGTACTTC CASSFWTSGSSPYEQYF
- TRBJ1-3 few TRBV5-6 TGTGCCAGCAGCGTGATCCAAATCGGGGGAAACACCATATATTTT CASSVIQIGGNTIYF